The following is a T cell receptor beta chain sequence with its context. No antigen is known for it. Expansion of antigen-specific CD4+ T cells with viral peptide pools was carried out by the ViraFEST assay before sequencing. Culture lasted 10 days before CD4+ T cell isolation. The healthy vaccine recipients, who had no prior SARS-CoV-2 infection, showed negative nucleocapsid antibodies. Wells containing 1.5 million to 2 million PBMC each were cultured with approximately 10 IU/ml IL-2 and 7.5 to 10 ug/ml peptides. This entry comes from a study of vaccination effects on CD4 cells after COVID-19. The study, taken as a whole, reports: The study found that only 1 of 255 vaccine-induced clones from healthy vaccinees cross-reacted with common cold coronaviruses. There was marked clonal contraction among infection- and vaccine-induced clones late after vaccination.

Assay used: immunoSEQ multiplex PCR; TCRdb lists only in-frame clones, some missing. The sample has 20,000 to 25,000 clones, around 72% seen once; the top ten hold roughly 25%. The sequencing here drew on CD4+ T cells from PBMCs cultured with HCoV-NL63 spike peptides, taken before COVID-19 vaccination. The sequence was obtained from a human donor who received a COVID-19 vaccine.

The CDR3 loop reads CASSPGTGSNQPQHF. CDR3 sequence (DNA): TGTGCCAGCAGTCCCGGGACAGGGAGCAATCAGCCCCAGCATTTT. V usage is TRBV6-5 and J usage is TRBJ1-5, with 9 positions matching TRBD1. Germline CDR1 is MNHEY and CDR2 is SVGAGI. This CDR3 has 15 amino acids. The V segment lost 5 bases and the J segment 1 base; nucleotides outside the gene matches: 3.